Sequencing of this T cell receptor beta chain was carried out in a study of blood T cells in healthy people across ages (dated by TCRdb to the mid-2010s). Context from the whole study: Template switching captured roughly one uniquely barcoded TCR beta cDNA molecule per two T cells in model experiments. The study measured age-related changes in TCR beta repertoire diversity using deep sequencing normalized with unique cDNA molecular identifiers. Donors were grouped into four age groups: young (average about 15 years), middle-aged (approximately 41), aged (about 60) and long-lived (approximately 75). The study analyzed two additional independent replicas of 1 million unique cDNA reads from the same blood draw for two donors, one aged 18 to 30 and one aged 80 or older.

The donors were roughly 39 Caucasian individuals from Russia, aged roughly 6 to 90 years, who were systemically healthy. Each donor gave ten milliliters of peripheral blood, collected into EDTA-treated Vacutainer tubes. Ficoll-Paque density-gradient centrifugation was used to isolate PBMCs, with at least 7 million per sample. Trizol reagent was used to extract total RNA from PBMCs, with at least 5.5 micrograms per sample. For every donor, an aliquot of PBMCs went through flow cytometry to measure the percentages of naive CD45RAhigh/CD27high T cells. Comments on this clonotype: The specificity of this receptor is unknown. It has no much larger one-base neighbor in the sample; base qualities were not kept.

The library relied on 5' RACE. The instrument was an Illumina HiSeq 2500. The second PCR ran for about 7 to 11 cycles and used a J-beta primer mix along with a sample-barcoded 5' primer. A template-switch 5' adaptor carrying 12 random nucleotides introduced a unique molecular identifier onto each TCR beta cDNA molecule. At least 2.5 million CDR3-containing paired-end reads were obtained from each sample. First-strand cDNA was synthesized from all RNA with the Mint cDNA synthesis kit, primed by a TRBC-specific oligonucleotide. After uracil-DNA glycosylase treatment, a first 18-cycle PCR used universal primers M1SS and BC2_uni_R on all cDNA. As for the original processing: Normalization of each sample was performed by random selection of 1 million high-quality reads, each carrying a distinct molecular identifier. Reads with shared molecular identifiers were discarded instead of being binned into consensus sequences. MiTCR, set to a Q25 quality threshold and the strictest error-elimination algorithm, was used for CDR3 identification, clonotype clustering and error correction. A nonparametric unseen species model using Euler transformation provided a lower-bound estimate of total TCR beta diversity. In TCRdb, the public reads were trimmed at Q25 with fastp and aligned with MiXCR, with productive beta chains retained. Duplicate CDR3 protein sequences are folded into a single record with the most common DNA and genes. TCRdb, not the original authors, processed these V and J calls. In this sample the table shows roughly 800,000 distinct CDR3 sequences, 25% of which occur a single time. The ten largest clones take up approximately 3.7% of the sample.

Here is what the overall study found, with its caveats: Since profiling was done on bulk unsorted PBMCs, naive and antigen-experienced compartments could not be conclusively compared. Compared with the aged group, the long-lived group had more naive CD4+ T cells, fewer expanded clones and increased TCR diversity, a pattern suggesting age selection. As age increased, observed TCR beta diversity per million T cells dropped in a roughly linear way, and a significant reduction was already evident by age 40. The CMV infection status of donors was not known, potentially confounding age-related changes in expanded clonotypes. Estimates of total diversity based on one million sequenced T cells were regarded as lower bounds and as underestimates. Observed TCR beta diversity correlated strongly with the percentage of naive T cells measured by flow cytometry.

The CDR3 contains 16 residues, cysteine and phenylalanine counted. Only CDR3 DNA is held: 48 bases, read in frame from base 1. CDR1 KGHDR and CDR2 SFDVKD were looked up in the germline V gene. For this chain, trimming is 1 base at the V end and 0 bases at the J end, and the number of junction bases without a gene match is 1. The data were also submitted as part of a second study, on T cells of mothers and their children. The second investigation adds: Nine systemically healthy Caucasian individuals, comprising three mothers and their six children, were included as donors. cDNA synthesis used all of the extracted RNA, with 1.5 ug of RNA in each 15 ul reaction. Sample barcodes and 2-4 random nucleotides were added via the M1S primer in the second PCR. Over 9.5 million TCR beta CDR3 reads were obtained for each mother, and millions of reads were obtained for each child. In both related and unrelated pairs, thymic selection shapes the output of TCR recombination in a similar way, with inherited differences having only a minor effect. Normalized repertoire overlap in related mother-child pairs was always slightly higher than in unrelated mother-child pairs, but the difference was never significant. With a sensitivity of approximately 100 clones per million clonotypes, no persistent microchimeric T cell clones were detected. In the study, deep NGS was used to compare the TCR beta repertoires of mothers and children, and features distinguishing related mother-child pairs from unrelated individuals were sought. The mean age was roughly 36 +/- 4 years for the mothers and approximately 11 +/- 4 years for the children. After adapter ligation with NEBNext reagents, the libraries were sequenced on Illumina HiSeq 2000 with 100+100 nt paired-end reads. To avoid cross-contamination, the mother libraries and the child libraries were prepared a month apart and sequenced in separate runs. Each donor had between roughly 450,000 and 2,300,000 distinct TCR beta clonotypes identified. Naive TCR beta clonotypes were estimated from low-frequency clonotypes matched to each donor's FACS-determined naive share, without sorting.

The receptor was derived from a boy aged 10-17 years in good health. The sequencing input was blood. The chain was built from TRBV24-1 and TRBJ2-1, with 8 central nucleotides matching TRBD2. The CDR3: CATSDLRGGSYNEQFF. The DNA sequence reads TGTGCCACCAGTGATTTACGGGGGGGCTCCTACAATGAGCAGTTCTTC.